This paragraph reports one T cell receptor beta chain. The antigen is undetermined. Sequencing was performed with immunoSEQ multiplex PCR; in TCRdb, only in-frame clones are kept and a portion is missing. The top ten hold under 2.5% of the sample, which has 100,000 to 150,000 clones, 75% to 90% seen once. The CDR3 loop spans 12 amino acids. Germline V gives CDR1 MNHNS, CDR2 SASEGT. The V gene lost 10 bases and the J gene lost 0 bases, with 9 bases spanning the gap. This record comes from a study of radiation and T cells in renal cell carcinoma. Study in general: Nephrectomy followed 15 Gy stereotactic body radiation by 4 weeks. General study results and limits: From baseline, blood top tumor clonotypes peaked at 2 weeks post-radiation.

Time point described: blood 2 weeks post-SBRT. Treatment indicated: 15 Gy SBRT to primary tumor, nephrectomy 4 weeks later. After SBRT, blood was collected at 2 and 4 weeks, plus baseline. Clear cell pathology was present in this patient's renal cell carcinoma. This TCR was recovered from an older woman with renal cell carcinoma. Sequencing used blood, obtained from a patient whose treatment included radiotherapy and nephrectomy. J is TRBJ1-1 and V is TRBV6-1, with D uncertain. The chain's CDR3 is CANTRMNTEAFF. In DNA form, the CDR3 reads TGTGCCAATACGAGGATGAACACTGAAGCTTTCTTT.